The 19 T cell receptor beta chains given below trace back to one sample, sequenced in a study of tumor-infiltrating lymphocytes in primary liver carcinoma. Researchers drew blood RNA from unsorted whole blood and extracted germline DNA as well. Starting material of approximately 500 ng total RNA yielded TCR beta cDNA via a constant-region primer. ARM-PCR was slightly modified, and three nested multiplex PCR rounds with it gave rise to the TCR beta libraries. Forward primers for TRBV1-TRBV30 and a C-beta reverse primer served the first two PCR rounds, at roughly 10 cycles each. TCRdb redid the calling of the multiplex PCR reads with MiXCR, one entry per CDR3 protein. The sample shows approximately 330,000 distinct CDR3 sequences, 65% of them seen only once. The sample consisted of peripheral blood. The source is a man between 40 and 49 years old with primary liver carcinoma and hepatitis B virus infection.

This clonotype was recorded only once. One end of the junction is discordant with germline, which a read error may explain. The chain combines TRBV5-1 with TRBJ2-1, with 7 bases identical to TRBD2. The CDR3 runs to 15 residues. Germline CDR1 reads SGHRS; CDR2 reads YFSETQ. The CDR3 DNA follows: TGCGCCAGCAGCCTGAGCGGGACTACCTACAATGGGCAGTTCTTC. It encodes CASSLSGTTYNGQFF.

In regard to this clonotype: One end of the junction is discordant with germline, which a read error may explain. The gene calls are TRBV11-2 and TRBJ2-5; 8 bases map to TRBD1. CDR1 is SGHAT, CDR2 FQNNGV, per germline. CDR3 length: 18 residues. The CDR3 region is CASSLTGTGGSWQETQCF. The CDR3 region has the DNA TGTGCCAGCAGCTTAACGGGGACAGGCGGATCGTGGCAAGAGACCCAGTGCTTC.

Remarks on this clonotype: The junction shows a germline mismatch at one end, possibly a read error. This rearrangement joins TRBV11-2 to TRBJ2-3; 13 bases map to TRBD2. Germline assignment: CDR1 SGHAT and CDR2 FQNNGV. This CDR3 is built from 17 residues. The CDR3: CASRPPGLAGFTYTQFF. In DNA, the CDR3 is TGTGCCAGTCGCCCTCCGGGACTAGCGGGGTTCACATATACGCAGTTTTTT.

A word on this clonotype: The germline gene is not matched at one end of the junction; a read error may be the cause. CDR3 coding DNA: TGTGCCACCAGCTTAGATGTCCGTGGTGAAAAGCTGTTTTTT. Translated, it gives CATSLDVRGEKLFF. The V call is TRBV11-2, the J call TRBJ1-4; D gene unclear. The germline CDR1 and CDR2 sequences are SGHAT and FQNNGV. The CDR3 runs 14 residues.

Worth noting for this clonotype: This may be a read error, as it is one base from a much larger clone. The J gene is TRBJ1-1, the V gene TRBV29-1; 10 nucleotides match TRBD1. The germline gives CDR1 SQVTM, CDR2 ANQGSEA. The length of the CDR3 is 14 residues. V shed 6 bases, J shed 3 bases, and the junction held 7 bases outside the gene matches. The CDR3 spells CSVTRQGADTEAFF. DNA of the CDR3: TGCAGCGTAACGAGACAGGGGGCTGACACTGAAGCTTTCTTT.

This clonotype was picked up many times. The CDR3 is CASSLAGADYGYTF. CDR3 sequence (DNA): TGTGCCAGCAGTCTGGCAGGGGCGGACTATGGCTACACCTTC. J is TRBJ1-2 and V is TRBV6-1; possible D gene TRBD1, 6 bases. CDR1 and CDR2 (germline): MNHNS, SASEGT. V shed 5 bases and J shed 3 bases, with 13 bases lying between them. The CDR3 sequence is 14 residues long.

This chain links TRBV4-2 with TRBJ2-2, with a possible D match to TRBD1 (6 bases). The germline V and J ends were trimmed by 1 base and 13 bases, with 19 bases remaining between them. The length of the CDR3 is 15 residues. Germline-derived CDR1 and CDR2 are LGHNA and YNFKEQ. The CDR3 loop is CASSQGSGNTRGLFF. In nucleotides, the CDR3 is TGTGCCAGCAGCCAAGGGTCAGGAAACACCAGGGGGCTGTTTTTT.

Of note for this clonotype: Here the CDR3 omits its conserved ending phenylalanine or tryptophan, so a read error is the likely source. The limits of the CDR3 on the DNA are not certain, so only TCRdb's listed CDR3 is given. The chain uses TRBV11-2 and TRBJ2-1. Germline V CDR1 and CDR2: SGHAT, FQNNGV. The CDR3 has 12 residues if both end residues are counted. CDR3 region: CASSHNYNEEFI.

With regard to this clonotype: Germline and junction disagree at one end, which may indicate a read error. The genes are TRBV11-2 and TRBJ2-1, with D maybe TRBD1 (5 bases). Germline-derived CDR1 and CDR2 are SGHAT and FQNNGV. There are 15 residues in the CDR3. This chain's CDR3 is CASSLGKGAYNEQSF. CDR3 bases: TGTGCCAGCAGCCTTGGGAAAGGGGCCTACAATGAGCAGTCCTTC.

This clonotype has more than one count but fewer than ten. The chain joins TRBV5-4 to TRBJ2-7; 13 nucleotides align to TRBD2. This CDR3 has 17 amino acids. Germline trimming cut 3 bases from V and 2 bases from J; bases unmatched to any gene: 8. Germline V gene lookup returns CDR1 SGHNT and CDR2 YYREEE (reference sequence). The CDR3 here is CASSSSGLAGLTYEQYF. The CDR3 nucleotides read TGTGCCAGCAGCTCATCGGGACTAGCGGGACTGACCTACGAGCAGTACTTC.

Note on this clonotype: A read error may account for a junction end that differs from germline. The chain combines TRBV12-3 or TRBV12-4 with TRBJ2-1; D gene uncertain. CDR3 length: 12 residues. As DNA, the CDR3 is TGTGCCAGCAGTTTTTCGGCTGATGAGCGGTTCTTC. Translation gives CASSFSADERFF.

The chain has TRBV9 and TRBJ1-2; unclear D gene. V lost 4 bases and J 8 bases, leaving 18 bases between the germline ends. The CDR3 is made up of 14 amino acids. Germline CDR1 and CDR2: SGDLS and YYNGEE. The DNA of the CDR3 is TGTGCCAGCAGCCCCACCACTACGACCGGAGGCTACACCTTC. This translates into CASSPTTTTGGYTF.

This chain connects TRBV11-2 to TRBJ2-7; possible D gene TRBD2, 6 bases. The CDR3 extends over 15 amino acids. Germline values: CDR1 SGHAT, CDR2 FQNNGV. The CDR3 region is CVGSLGGTLPYEQYF. The CDR3 bases are TGTGTCGGCAGCCTCGGCGGGACTCTACCCTACGAGCAGTACTTC. Supplemented by reference TRBV11-2 and TRBJ2-7, the full variable domain reads EAGVAQSPRYKIIEKRQSVAFWCNPISGHATLYWYQQILGQGPKLLIQFQNNGVVDDSQLPKDRFSAERLKGVDSTLKIQPAKLEDSAVYLCVGSLGGTLPYEQYFGPGTRLTVT.

This chain joins TRBV11-2 and TRBJ2-1; 7 bases match TRBD2. The V and J ends lost 5 bases and 4 bases, in that order; junction bases with no gene match: 11. Germline V gives CDR1 SGHAT, CDR2 FQNNGV. CDR3 length: 16 residues. For the CDR3, the DNA is TGTGCCAGCAGCCCCGTTCGGGCTAGCGGTTACAATGAGCAGTTCTTC. The encoded protein is CASSPVRASGYNEQFF.

The count of this clonotype is one. An end of the junction does not agree with germline; a read error may underlie this. The rearrangement joins TRBV12-3 or TRBV12-4 to TRBJ2-2; 10 bases are a match to TRBD2. This CDR3 comprises 13 residues. This CDR3 reads CGSGTSATGELLF. CDR3 bases: TGTGGGTCCGGGACTAGCGCCACCGGGGAGCTGCTTTTT.

Remarks on this clonotype: A read error may explain this, as a much larger clone is one base away. This chain connects TRBV10-3 to TRBJ2-5; D not certain. The CDR3 runs 13 residues. Germline CDR1 and CDR2: ENHRY and SYGVKD. The CDR3 spells CAIGESSAETQYF. As DNA, the CDR3 is TGTGCCATCGGTGAGTCGTCTGCTGAGACCCAGTACTTC.

This chain uses TRBV6-6 with TRBJ2-1; TRBD2 aligns across 8 bases. This CDR3 contains 18 residues. Looked up from germline, CDR1 is MNHNY and CDR2 is SVGAGI (reference sequence). J was trimmed by 1 base and V by 5 bases; bases with no gene match: 13. As DNA, the CDR3 is TGTGCCAGCAGTAGGGGACTAACGGGGGGGGGGTCCTACAATGAGCAGTTCTTC. Translated: CASSRGLTGGGSYNEQFF.

Of note for this clonotype: The junction and the germline gene differ at one end; a read error may be behind it. The rearrangement joins TRBV11-2 to TRBJ2-7; perhaps TRBD1 as D (7 bases). CDR3 length: 12 amino acids. Germline CDR1 SGHAT, CDR2 FQNNGV. CDR3 DNA sequence: TGTGCCAGCGAGCAGGGGGGCTACGATCAGTACTTC. Translation gives CASEQGGYDQYF.

The chain is built from TRBV11-1 and TRBJ1-5; perhaps TRBD1 as D (5 bases). V was pared by 8 bases and J by 2 bases, with 13 bases between. Germline V gene lookup returns CDR1 SGHAT and CDR2 FQDESV (reference sequence). CDR3 length: 14 residues. The CDR3 sequence: CASGPGGGNQPQHF. CDR3 nucleotide sequence: TGTGCCAGCGGCCCAGGAGGGGGCAATCAGCCCCAGCATTTT.